Here is one T cell receptor (beta chain) with its context. What it binds is not known. A multiplex PCR was run with 60 Vbeta primers and 13 Jbeta primers. The method was immunoSEQ multiplex PCR; TCRdb's version includes in-frame clones alone and lacks a portion of them. The table records about 200,000 clones, roughly 80% of them present only once. Germline values: CDR1 SEHNR, CDR2 FQNEAQ (reference sequence). The CDR3 length is 15 residues. Trimming removed 2 bases from V and 2 bases from J, with 12 bases in between. The data were obtained in a study of cytomegalovirus exposure and HLA in healthy donors. Overall study results and limits: TCR beta chain V- and J-gene trimming was linked, in a later analysis, to a missense variant in DCLRE1C. Later work found most CMV-associated TCR beta chains apparently HLA-restricted.

The receptor comes from a male donor in good health and CMV-seropositive. The material sequenced was PBMCs. The rearrangement uses TRBV7-9 and TRBJ1-1, with D possibly matching TRBD1 (6 bases). The CDR3 region is CASSLSGGANTEAFF. CDR3 DNA: TGTGCCAGCAGCTTAAGCGGGGGGGCCAACACTGAAGCTTTCTTT.